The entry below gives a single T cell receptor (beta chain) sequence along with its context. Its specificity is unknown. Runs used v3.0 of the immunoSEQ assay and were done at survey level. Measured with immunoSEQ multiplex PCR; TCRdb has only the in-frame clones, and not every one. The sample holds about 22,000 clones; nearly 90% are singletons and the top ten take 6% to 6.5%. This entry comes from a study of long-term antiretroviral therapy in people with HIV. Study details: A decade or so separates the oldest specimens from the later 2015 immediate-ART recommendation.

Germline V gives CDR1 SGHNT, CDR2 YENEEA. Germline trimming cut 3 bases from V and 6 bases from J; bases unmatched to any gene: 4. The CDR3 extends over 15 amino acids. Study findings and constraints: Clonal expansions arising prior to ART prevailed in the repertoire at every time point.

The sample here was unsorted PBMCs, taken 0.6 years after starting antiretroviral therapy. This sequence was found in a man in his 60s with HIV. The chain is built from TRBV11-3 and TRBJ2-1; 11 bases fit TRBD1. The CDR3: CASSFAGTGGNEQFF. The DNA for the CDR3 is TGTGCCAGCAGCTTCGCCGGGACAGGGGGCAATGAGCAGTTCTTC. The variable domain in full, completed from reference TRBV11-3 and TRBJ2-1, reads EAGVVQSPRYKIIEKKQPVAFWCNPISGHNTLYWYLQNLGQGPELLIRYENEEAVDDSQLPKDRFSAERLKGVDSTLKIQPAELGDSAVYLCASSFAGTGGNEQFFGPGTRLTVL.